This TCR beta chain was recorded in a study of cytomegalovirus exposure and HLA in healthy donors (dated by TCRdb to the late 2010s). Background on the whole study: An earlier analysis of some 600 of the donors reported over 250 Gb of sequence data and roughly 120 million unique TCR beta sequences obtained from about 179 million T cells. A later genetic analysis used genome-wide SNP genotypes for about 65% of the roughly 700 donors, treating that subset as a discovery cohort. Every repertoire in the discovery cohort had been generated on one and the same sequencing platform. The number of typed donors differed by locus: roughly 620-640 for A, B, C, DRB1 and DQB1; some 540 for DQA1; 606 for DPA1; and 400 to 480 for DPB1. Alongside the repertoire data, information on donor age, sex, ethnicity and CMV serostatus was compiled. The study profiled the T cell repertoires of hundreds of subjects by immunosequencing and related them to cytomegalovirus serostatus. HLA typing covered class I and class II loci at four-digit resolution. To predict cytomegalovirus infection status, the study combined high-throughput TCR immunosequencing, statistical association of individual TCRs with disease status, and machine learning. Rather than using new phenotypic data, the later analysis identified candidate immune exposures from TCR beta sequences and from how often those sequences occurred across donors. Among the roughly 400 genotyped donors, more than 70% belonged to the genetic ancestry cluster associated with self-reported Caucasian donors. About 300 gigabases of sequencing data and approximately 93 million unique TCR sequences were included in an early release covering 500 to 750 HLA-typed donors. A few DR-DQ haplotypes were treated as single units for association and clustering because of strong linkage in the cohort. Among approximately 370 genotyped donors of the cohort, an average of around 250,000 unique TCR beta nucleotide sequences was sequenced per donor, of which about 19% were non-productive. In addition to the first cohort of 650 to 750 subjects, a separate validation cohort of 120 different subjects was used. An earlier analysis of around 580 of the donors used high-throughput TCR beta sequencing to judge whether each TCR beta V gene segment behaved as functional or pseudogenic. A later analysis re-analyzed previously published TCR beta repertoires from 550 to 700 donors and added high-resolution HLA genotyping to study TCR occurrence patterns. The study was designed to test whether signatures of past pathogen exposure could be identified by cataloging public T cell receptors. What the research found in general, with its limitations: A later analysis found that TCR association rates varied across HLA loci, with DRB1 alleles showing the most associated TCRs and HLA-C alleles the fewest. Strong co-occurrence of HLA alleles, especially DR and DQ, made assigning TCR associations to individual alleles difficult. Some IMGT-functional V segments, including TRBV6-2 and TRBV6-3, could not be told apart with the 87-base-pair reads, so those segments were excluded. A later genetic analysis associated a missense DCLRE1C variant with V-gene and J-gene trimming of TCR beta chains, and an independent cohort replicated the association. Because HLA typing was missing for some donors at each locus, association tests included only the typed subset. According to a later analysis, most CMV-associated TCR beta chains appeared to be HLA-restricted, and the HLA associations seemed to be driven largely by CMV exposure. The authors suggested that the approach could potentially be generalized to other disease states and immunological phenotypes. A further reported finding was that TCR beta sequences accurately predicted the HLA-A and HLA-B alleles for most subjects in the first cohort. CMV serostatus was the only immune exposure information available for the cohort. The presence/absence analyses assumed that sequencing depth was roughly uniform across donors, and that assumption may not be true. A total of 150 or so TCR beta chains were listed by the study as associated with cytomegalovirus. Across donors, most TCR sequences were observed very rarely, whereas some public TCRs were present in many individuals. Compared with equally common non-associated chains, HLA-associated TCR beta chains in a later analysis were more clonally expanded and had lower generation probabilities. In vitro tests confirmed that three of the cytomegalovirus-associated TCR beta chains recognize cytomegalovirus antigens. An earlier analysis of some 590 of the donors showed that most TCR beta V segments appeared in productive rearrangements either about 90% or about 30% of the time, which broadly matched IMGT annotations. In both the original and validation cohorts, the classifier was reported to diagnose cytomegalovirus status with high specificity and sensitivity. The sequencing pipeline was judged likely to have produced a cluster of highly shared sequence variants as a technical artifact. This cohort had only TCR beta chains sequenced, and the lack of alpha or paired-chain data limited which features could be detected. A later analysis associated around 16,000 TCR beta sequences with specific HLA alleles at a false discovery rate of 0.05. The earlier analysis of fewer than 750 of the donors excluded approximately 15 rarely observed V segments, including chromosome 9 orphons, because counts were too low. Linkage disequilibrium might explain the correlated functional status among segregating V segments, but an unknown experimental factor could not be excluded. In a later genetic analysis, fewer N-insertions in productive TCRs were reported among donors in an Asian-associated ancestry cluster than the 666-donor mean. In a later analysis, several top co-occurrence clusters were reported to appear linked to parvovirus B19, influenza, CMV and Epstein-Barr virus.

Comments on this clone: What antigen it recognizes has not been identified. Base qualities are not provided; no much larger clone lies one nucleotide away.

The cohort comprised 710 or so healthy bone marrow donors. At the time of sampling, all cohort members were nominally healthy, though unrecorded immune exposures were likely present. The donor tested CMV seronegative, placing the donor among the 350 to 400 seronegative members of the cohort. Each donor provided a peripheral blood sample, and peripheral blood mononuclear cells were used for TCR beta sequencing. The Qiagen DNeasy Blood Extraction Kit was used to extract genomic DNA from the blood cell samples. Libraries were constructed by the immunoSEQ multiplex PCR assay. For the multiplex PCR, a mixture combining 60 forward primers for TCR Vbeta segments and 13 reverse primers for TCR Jbeta segments was used. A multiplex PCR assay on genomic DNA amplified the CDR3 region of rearranged TCR beta genes. The Illumina HiSeq System was used to sequence the amplified TCR beta libraries as 87-base-pair reads. Concerning the study's data processing: Across the 500 to 850 repertoires, a later analysis counted tens of millions of unique TCR beta chains, around 11 million of which were shared by at least two donors. Raw reads were error-corrected and collapsed into unique sequences with a nearest-neighbor algorithm that merged closely related sequences to remove PCR and sequencing errors. To assign V, D and J gene segments, CDR3 sequences were aligned to IMGT reference sequences. For a sequence to be retained, at least a six-nucleotide match to both a V gene segment and a J gene segment was required. Rearrangements were called productive when the CDR3 lacked stop codons and stayed in frame with V and J; all others were non-productive. Following IMGT convention, CDR3 was defined as the stretch from the second conserved V-encoded cysteine up to the conserved J-encoded phenylalanine. The earlier analysis of some 600 of the donors excluded sequences that lacked an unambiguous match to a single V gene segment. An earlier analysis of several hundred of the donors called V segments functional above 56.7% productive rearrangements and segregating when the between-donor standard deviation exceeded 5%. To diagnose cytomegalovirus status from the catalog of TCR beta chain sequences, a statistical classification framework was built. In a later analysis, TCR nucleotide sequences were compared against IMGT/GENE-DB human TR gene sequences so that V and J genes could be assigned. A later analysis assigned CDR3 sequences and most-parsimonious VDJ recombination scenarios with the TCRdist pipeline. A later analysis defined each TCR beta chain by its CDR3 amino acid sequence plus V-gene family, and excluded reads lacking a unique V-gene family. In a later analysis, 450 to 600 highly shared, low-generation-probability nucleotide sequences were removed to address suspected cross-contamination and a sequencing artifact. For each public chain, a later analysis derived a clonal expansion index from normalized ranks of inferred template counts within each repertoire. In a later analysis, generation probabilities were computed with a VDJ recombination model fitted to out-of-frame rearrangements, and the resulting probabilities were checked against IGoR. Hypergeometric tests were used in a later analysis to score TCR-TCR, TCR-HLA and TCR-CMV co-occurrence, with a repertoire-size bias correction applied to the TCR pairs. In a later analysis, false discovery rates were estimated by permuting HLA or CMV assignments 20 times. In a later analysis, co-occurring TCRs were grouped using DBSCAN, with TCRdist sequence similarity added in when clustering inside HLA-allele-positive subsets. Repertoires with fewer than 30,000 or more than 120,000 public chains, plus five repertoires with anomalous nucleotide sharing, were excluded from co-occurrence clustering. As stored in TCRdb, this immuneACCESS dataset retains in-frame rearrangements with V and J assigned. A fraction of the clones does not appear; measured against another copy, unresolved V genes explain less than half of the discrepancy, and the remainder lacks a known reason. V, J and clone size were drawn from that table, and D and trimming were deduced from the DNA. The table for this sample lists nearly 110,000 clones; approximately 79% of them were counted only once. Jointly, the top ten make up roughly 2.3% of the sample.

The CDR3 starts with the cysteine, ends with the phenylalanine, and has 15 residues. The sequence is cut down to CDR3 DNA, 45 bases in frame from base 1. Here V drops 4 bases and J drops 2 bases, and the junction holds 7 bases not matched to any gene. Sequences SGHRS (CDR1) and YFSETQ (CDR2) are obtained from the germline V gene. This sequence was found in a man in his late teens or twenties in good health and CMV-seronegative. The sequence joins TRBV5-1 to TRBJ2-3, with 7 bases in between that match TRBD2. Material: PBMCs. Here the CDR3 is given as CASSRSGTTTDTQYF. The sequenced DNA: TGCGCCAGCAGCCGTTCCGGGACTACCACAGATACGCAGTATTTT.